The T cell receptor beta chain under discussion was sequenced for a study of shared clonotypes between healthy human individuals (TCRdb year 2020). For the study in its entirety: A couple of women and three men aged 18 to 49 years were included in the cohort. For each donor, three plates each were used for CD4 naive and CD4 memory, two plates were used for CD8 naive, and one plate was used for CD8 memory. The study deeply sequenced blood TCR repertoires of several healthy adults to estimate repertoire size and the extent of clonotype sharing between individuals. To increase sequencing depth and limit assay-specific biases, TCR repertoire library preparation and sequencing were carried out by different laboratories using diverse techniques. Per donor, leukapheresis produced somewhere between about 0.94 and 10 billion PBMCs. Study-wide findings and limitations: Naive subsets generally had larger estimated clonotype richness than memory subsets did. Across four donors, approximately 4.6% of naive CD4, around 3.5% of naive CD8, 2% to 2.5% of memory CD4, and approximately 0.4% of memory CD8 clonotypes were shared. Pairwise subsampling indicated that sequencing depth was expected to affect the degree of clonotype sharing among donors. Compared with non-shared clonotypes, the clonotypes found in all four sorted-subset donors had higher generation probabilities. Even with the large sequencing depth, rarefaction of the sorted-subset datasets indicated that sequencing was incomplete. The small number of donors limited the genetic and exposure-history diversity represented. Sampling was restricted to blood, and TCR repertoires in tissues likely differ from the TCR repertoires found in blood.

Worth noting for this clone: The target of this receptor is not known. Base qualities were left out, and no much larger clone turns up one base away.

TCR CDR3 regions were amplified from genomic DNA by multiplex PCR using the deep immunoSEQ assay. Extracted genomic DNA from each cell subset was spread evenly across all wells of several immunoSEQ 96-well plates, with each plate serving as a replicate. For sorted subsets, roughly 0.2 ug genomic DNA, equal to 30,000 to 35,000 T cell genomes, was loaded into each replicate PCR. The purified libraries were quantified using a Qubit 3.0 fluorometer, sized with a Bioanalyzer 2100, and then quantified again using the KAPA Library Quantification kit. Every immunoSEQ 96-well plate was sequenced on a separate single-read 150-cycle Illumina NextSeq 550 flow cell. On the authors' methods: The immunoSEQ output contained only junctional sequences without quality scores, so filtering could not match that applied to full-length reads. Sequences were annotated with PyIR, a Python wrapper for IgBLAST v1.9, using IMGT germline references to assign V/J genes and CDR3. Reads were filtered out if the reads had weak V/J assignments (E-value above 1e-6), no CDR3, stop codons, out-of-frame junctions, or ambiguous translated residues. V3J clonotypes were defined as sequences sharing an identical inferred V gene, J gene, and CDR3 amino acid sequence. Percentage overlap between repertoires was calculated by dividing the number of shared unique clonotypes by the size of the smaller repertoire. Repertoire richness was assessed with RTK rarefaction, the Chao1 estimator, and Recon v2.1 estimates of unobserved clonotypes. For all TCRbeta clonotypes obtained by the gDNA method from a handful of donors, generation probabilities were computed with OLGA. Sourced from immuneACCESS, this table was stored by TCRdb with only in-frame sequences that have V and J called. A share of the clones is absent; for the studies checked, an unresolved V gene accounts for under half, and the remainder has no known explanation. For V, J and clone size, that table is used; D and trimming come from the DNA. The sample yields approximately 1.1 million clones; 75% to 80% were counted once. Jointly, the top ten make up approximately 0.5% of the sample.

The donors were healthy, HIV-negative adults with no recently reported acute infections or vaccinations. Every donor was a Caucasian adult living in Nashville, Tennessee, USA. CD4+ T cells were enriched by magnetic negative selection; naive cells were then positively selected on CD45RA, and the negative fraction formed the memory subset. Blood was collected by leukapheresis, and PBMCs were isolated by Ficoll-Histopaque density gradient centrifugation and then cryopreserved in liquid nitrogen vapor phase. Purity and quantity of every magnetically sorted T cell population were checked by analytical flow cytometry. Each sorted fraction had its genomic DNA isolated and then quantified by UV absorbance on a Nanodrop 2000c. Taken from the germline V gene (reference sequence), the CDR1 and CDR2 loops are SGHNT and YYREEE. V ends up 6 bases short and J 4 bases short, with an unmatched junction base count of 7. Including the terminal cysteine and phenylalanine, the CDR3 comprises 14 residues. Only the CDR3 region is kept as DNA, spanning 42 bases read in frame from base 1.

Source material: memory CD4+ T cells from PBMCs. The sample's cell subset or site label is to be understood as: CD45RA-negative fraction. The chain uses TRBV5-4 and TRBJ2-3; 8 central bases correspond to TRBD2. This clonotype was obtained from a young man in good health. Some clones in this sample may be carry-over from other donors' samples. The CDR3 protein sequence reads: CASTLAGSADTQYF. The base sequence is TGTGCCAGCACCTTAGCGGGGTCCGCAGATACGCAGTATTTT.